Listed here is a single TCR beta chain. This sample was taken from a study of cytomegalovirus exposure and HLA in healthy donors. V lost 4 bases, J lost 9 bases, and 10 bases lay in between. From germline, CDR1 is SGHTA and CDR2 FQGNSA. The CDR3 runs to 13 residues. The PCR used 60 Vbeta and 13 Jbeta primers. TCRdb's copy holds only in-frame clones and misses some; the assay was immunoSEQ multiplex PCR. The sample has roughly 180,000 clones; 85% are singletons. Input material: PBMCs. The chain has TRBV7-2 and TRBJ1-6; D remains unclear. This receptor was obtained from a boy between 2 and 15 years old in good health and CMV-seronegative. The CDR3 coding sequence is TGTGCCAGCAGCTCTGAACGGGGTTCACCCCTCCACTTT. Residues: CASSSERGSPLHF.